Listed below are T cell receptor beta chains from one sample, sequenced in a study of shared clonotypes between healthy human individuals. The table came from immunoSEQ multiplex PCR; TCRdb's copy has only in-frame clones and leaves some out. The top ten hold around 1.8% of the sample, which has 550,000 to 700,000 clones, roughly 73% seen once. The source material was memory CD4+ T cells sorted from blood. The receptors shown here come from a woman younger than 45 in good health. The CDR3 runs from the conserved cysteine through the conserved F or W. The D gene is left open where the match is weak. The size entry is marked missing in some rows and otherwise reads once, few, many or a size class.

J gene,clone size,D gene,V gene,CDR3 length,CDR3 DNA,CDR3 protein
TRBJ1-2,.,TRBD1,TRBV28,13,TGTGCCAGCAGCAAAGGGGACAGGGACGGCTACACCTTC,CASSKGDRDGYTF
TRBJ2-7,.,.,TRBV5-1,15,TGCGCCAGCAGCCCCTCGTGGGGGGCCTTCGTTGAGCAGTACTTC,CASSPSWGAFVEQYF
TRBJ2-5,.,.,TRBV5-1,14,TGCGCCAGCAGCTTGGCGTCAGACCAAGAGACCCAGTACTTC,CASSLASDQETQYF
TRBJ2-7,.,.,TRBV6-5,13,TGTGCCAGCAGAGGTTCTAGCCGGTACGAGCAGTACTTC,CASRGSSRYEQYF
TRBJ2-2,once,TRBD1,TRBV11-2,15,TGTGCCAGCAGCTCCGGGGACAGGGACACCGGGGAGCTGTTTTTT,CASSSGDRDTGELFF
TRBJ2-2,many,TRBD1,TRBV15,15,TGTGCCACCAGCGGAAACAGGGGCGGTACCGGGGAGCTGTTTTTT,CATSGNRGGTGELFF
TRBJ2-7,.,.,TRBV30,12,TGTGCCTGGAGTATAGGGCCCTACGAGCAGTACTTC,CAWSIGPYEQYF
TRBJ2-5,.,TRBD2,TRBV7-8,16,TGTGCCAGCAGCCCGTCAAGACTAGCGGGAGGAGAGACCCAGTACTTC,CASSPSRLAGGETQYF
TRBJ2-3,.,TRBD2,TRBV2,14,TGTGCCAGCAGTGAGGCTAGCGGGAGTGATACGCAGTATTTT,CASSEASGSDTQYF
TRBJ2-2,.,TRBD2,TRBV11-2,16,TGTGCCAGCAGCTTAGCGGGCGGGGGTTACACCGGGGAGCTGTTTTTT,CASSLAGGGYTGELFF
TRBJ2-2,once,.,TRBV18,13,TGTGCCAGCTCAGGGGCGAACACCGGGGAGCTGTTTTTT,CASSGANTGELFF
TRBJ1-2,.,TRBD1,TRBV2,12,TGTGCCAGCACGGACAGGGAGTATGGCTACACCTTC,CASTDREYGYTF
TRBJ2-7,.,TRBD2,TRBV20-1,11,TGCAGTGCCAGGACTAGCTACGAGCAGTACTTC,CSARTSYEQYF
TRBJ2-7,.,.,TRBV11-2,14,TGTGCCAGCAGCTTAGGGATTCACTCCGATCCGCAGTACTTC,CASSLGIHSDPQYF
TRBJ2-2,once,TRBD1,TRBV27,16,TGTGCCAGCAGCCCACCAGGGGGCGCGGGCACCGGGGAGCTGTTTTTT,CASSPPGGAGTGELFF
TRBJ1-4,.,.,TRBV28,14,TGTGCCAGCAGTTTAGGCGGGCGCCGGGAAAAACTGTTTTTT,CASSLGGRREKLFF
TRBJ2-5,.,TRBD2,TRBV11-2,17,TGTGCCAGCAGTAGACTAGCGGGAGGTGCCGAGGTTGAGACCCAGTACTTC,CASSRLAGGAEVETQYF
TRBJ2-7,few,.,TRBV20-1,10,TGCAGTGCGGCCGACTGGATACAGTACTTC,CSAADWIQYF
TRBJ2-7,.,TRBD1,TRBV19,14,TGTGCCAGTAGTAAGGGACAGTCTCCGAACGAGCAGTACTTC,CASSKGQSPNEQYF
TRBJ1-4,.,.,TRBV9,17,TGTGCCAGCAGCGTAGCTATCAGTGTCGCAACTAATGAAAAACTGTTTTTT,CASSVAISVATNEKLFF
TRBJ1-2,.,.,TRBV11-2,15,TGTGCCAGCAGATCTATTACCGGGAGGAACTATGGCTACACCTTC,CASRSITGRNYGYTF
TRBJ2-5,once,TRBD2,TRBV6-5,15,TGTGCCAGCAGTTCGGGAGGGCTAACCGGGGAGACCCAGTACTTC,CASSSGGLTGETQYF
TRBJ1-4,few,.,TRBV30,13,TGTGCCTGCCCGGGACCGTTTAATGAAAAACTGTTTTTT,CACPGPFNEKLFF
TRBJ2-6,once,.,TRBV25-1,16,TGTGCCAGCAGTGACCTAACTTTGACTGGGGCCAACGTCCTGACTTTC,CASSDLTLTGANVLTF
TRBJ1-2,.,TRBD1,TRBV19,12,TGTGCCAGTACAGACAGGGGGCAAGGCTACACCTTC,CASTDRGQGYTF
TRBJ2-5,.,.,TRBV5-1,14,TGCGCCAGCAGCTTGGCCGCCAGGGCGGAGACCCAGTACTTC,CASSLAARAETQYF
TRBJ1-4,.,TRBD1,TRBV27,14,TGTGCCAGCAAATCGGGACAGGGGAATGAAAAACTGTTTTTT,CASKSGQGNEKLFF
TRBJ2-5,.,TRBD2,TRBV2,13,TGTGCCGGAGGACTAGCGGGGACTGCGACCCAGTACTTC,CAGGLAGTATQYF
TRBJ2-3,.,TRBD2,TRBV7-9,16,TGTGCCAGCAGCTTAAGGACTAGCGGGGGCACAGATACGCAGTATTTT,CASSLRTSGGTDTQYF
TRBJ2-5,.,.,TRBV10-1,15,TGCGCCAGCAGTGAGTCGGGGGGCAAGGAGGAGACCCAGTACTTC,CASSESGGKEETQYF
TRBJ1-2,.,.,TRBV14,15,TGTGCCAGCAGCCAAGAATGGTCACACCAGGGCGGCTACACCTTC,CASSQEWSHQGGYTF
TRBJ2-7,.,.,TRBV20-1,10,TGCAGTGCTAGCATTCGCGAGCAGTACTTC,CSASIREQYF
TRBJ2-5,.,.,TRBV18,15,TGTGCCAGCTCACCGATGACCCAGGGCGCGGAGACCCAGTACTTC,CASSPMTQGAETQYF
TRBJ2-7,few,TRBD1,TRBV4-1,15,TGCGCCAGCAGCCAAGATAACAGGGGGTTCGGGGAGCAGTACTTC,CASSQDNRGFGEQYF
TRBJ2-3,.,.,TRBV5-1,15,TGCGCCAGCAGCCCCAACTCGGGCCTCACAGATACGCAGTATTTT,CASSPNSGLTDTQYF
TRBJ1-2,.,.,TRBV30,13,TGTGCCTGGACCACCGGGACAAACTATGGCTACACCTTC,CAWTTGTNYGYTF
TRBJ2-1,.,.,TRBV28,15,TGTGCCAGCAGACCGTCAAGGGGGGGCTACAATGAGCAGTTCTTC,CASRPSRGGYNEQFF
TRBJ2-3,.,.,TRBV2,14,TGTGCCAGCTGTCGGTCATCTAGCACAGATACGCAGTATTTT,CASCRSSSTDTQYF
TRBJ1-5,few,.,TRBV10-3,13,TGTGCCATCAGTCCGGAGATCAATCAGCCCCAGCATTTT,CAISPEINQPQHF
TRBJ2-4,once,TRBD2,TRBV7-2,17,TGTGCCAGCAGCTTGCTAAGCGGGAGGGGTGCCAAAAACATTCAGTACTTC,CASSLLSGRGAKNIQYF
TRBJ2-7,once,.,TRBV19,15,TGTGCCAGTAGTATTTACGGGACAAGGGTCTACGAGCAGTACTTC,CASSIYGTRVYEQYF
TRBJ1-1,.,.,TRBV6-5,14,TGTGCCAGACGGCCCCGCTCGTCGAACACTGAAGCTTTCTTT,CARRPRSSNTEAFF
TRBJ1-5,few,.,TRBV7-2,13,TGTGCCAGCAGCCGAGGGGTGGAGGGGCCCCAGCATTTT,CASSRGVEGPQHF
TRBJ2-7,once,TRBD1,TRBV19,17,TGTGCCAGTAGTCCACCCCCAACAGGGGAGATCTCCTACGAGCAGTACTTC,CASSPPPTGEISYEQYF
TRBJ2-7,.,.,TRBV5-1,15,TGCGCCAGCAGCGGACAGCCAAGTACCCCCTACGAGCAGTACTTC,CASSGQPSTPYEQYF
TRBJ1-2,.,TRBD1,TRBV28,16,TGTGCCAGCAGTTTCGTTTGGGGACAGGGAAATTATGGCTACACCTTC,CASSFVWGQGNYGYTF
TRBJ2-6,.,.,TRBV28,13,TGTGCCAGCAGTGAGAACGATGGCAACGTCCTGACTTTC,CASSENDGNVLTF
TRBJ1-3,.,.,TRBV19,13,TGTGCCACGACACTTCTCTCTGGAAACACCATATATTTT,CATTLLSGNTIYF
TRBJ1-1,.,.,TRBV5-1,17,TGCGCCAGCAGCGTTCGAGGATCCGGCCCCGGGAACACTGAAGCTTTCTTT,CASSVRGSGPGNTEAFF
TRBJ1-2,.,TRBD1,TRBV18,15,TGTGCCAGCTCACCCCCGGGACAGGGATTCGGGGGCTACACCTTC,CASSPPGQGFGGYTF
TRBJ1-1,few,.,TRBV6-1,13,TGTGCCAGCAGTGATAATCTGAACACTGAAGCTTTCTTT,CASSDNLNTEAFF
TRBJ1-5,.,.,TRBV2,13,TGTGCCAGCAGGCCAGGGCCTGGGCGGCCCCAGCATTTT,CASRPGPGRPQHF
TRBJ2-7,.,.,TRBV28,12,TGTGCCAGCAGTACAAACTCCTACGAGCAGTACTTC,CASSTNSYEQYF
TRBJ2-3,.,.,TRBV2,14,TGTGCCAGCAGTGGATTGGGCGGGATGGATACGCAGTATTTT,CASSGLGGMDTQYF
TRBJ2-7,once,TRBD1,TRBV18,14,TGTGCCAGCTCCCCGAGACAGGGAACATACGAGCAGTACTTC,CASSPRQGTYEQYF
TRBJ1-5,once,.,TRBV5-4,15,TGTGCCAGCAGCATTACCGGACTGGACAATCAGCCCCAGCATTTT,CASSITGLDNQPQHF
TRBJ2-2,.,TRBD1,TRBV5-1,15,TGCGCCAGCAGCGTTACAGGGGGCCACACCGGGGAGCTGTTTTTT,CASSVTGGHTGELFF